One and the same sample provided the 5 T cell receptor beta chains below, sequenced in a study of naive CD8 T cells in extremely preterm neonates (TCRdb year 2017). The library was prepared using the immunoSEQ multiplex PCR assay. TCRdb mirrors the immuneACCESS table, restricted to in-frame sequences. Some clones are absent from its copies; in checked studies, under half trace to an unresolved V gene, and the reason for the others is unknown. This sample comprises fewer than 5,500 clones, approximately 97% of them detected only once. The ten largest clonotypes hold 0.75% of the sample. The sample comprised naive CD8+ T cells from blood. These receptors originate from a human donor in good health.

The J gene is TRBJ2-3, the V gene TRBV9; D possibly corresponds to TRBD1 (5 bases). The V end lost 0 bases, the J end lost 4 bases, and 15 bases lay between the germline ends. The CDR3 has 16 residues. In germline, CDR1 is SGDLS, CDR2 YYNGEE. CDR3 protein: CASSVGVWGEADTQYF. The CDR3 nucleotides are TGTGCCAGCAGCGTAGGGGTATGGGGCGAGGCAGATACGCAGTATTTT.

Points on this clone: Other DNA sequences in this specimen translate into the identical CDR3. This chain links TRBV27 with TRBJ1-2, with D perhaps TRBD1 (6 bases). Trimming cost V 5 bases and J 5 bases, with 12 bases left between them. This CDR3 spans 13 amino acids. Germline CDR1 is MNHEY and CDR2 is SMNVEV (reference sequence). The CDR3 spells CASSPGQGYGYTF. The CDR3 DNA follows: TGTGCCAGCAGTCCGGGACAAGGGTATGGCTACACCTTC.

V gene TRBV19 combines with J gene TRBJ1-2; 8 nucleotides match TRBD1. The CDR3 has 14 residues. V shed 9 bases and J 4 bases; nucleotides not matched to a gene: 10. CDR1 is LNHDA, CDR2 SQIVND, per germline (reference sequence). The CDR3 is CASARAGGIYGYTF. CDR3 DNA sequence: TGTGCCAGCGCCCGGGCAGGGGGCATCTATGGCTACACCTTC.

The chain is built from TRBV6-1 and TRBJ1-6; D unclear. The CDR3 has 13 amino acids. Trimming removed 8 bases from V and 9 bases from J, with 14 bases in between. CDR1 and CDR2 from the germline V gene are MNHNS and SASEGT. The CDR3 DNA sequence: TGTGCCAGCGGAAGGGAAGGGAGTTCACCCCTCCACTTT. Translation gives CASGREGSSPLHF.

The chain links TRBV11-2 to TRBJ2-5, with 11 bases identical to TRBD1. The germline CDR1 and CDR2 sequences are SGHAT and FQNNGV. The CDR3 runs to 19 residues. With V trimmed by 6 bases and J by 1 base, 16 bases remained unmatched. CDR3 region: CASRDRDRGYRSGQETQYF. The CDR3 bases are TGTGCCAGCAGGGACAGGGACAGGGGGTATCGATCCGGCCAAGAGACCCAGTACTTC.